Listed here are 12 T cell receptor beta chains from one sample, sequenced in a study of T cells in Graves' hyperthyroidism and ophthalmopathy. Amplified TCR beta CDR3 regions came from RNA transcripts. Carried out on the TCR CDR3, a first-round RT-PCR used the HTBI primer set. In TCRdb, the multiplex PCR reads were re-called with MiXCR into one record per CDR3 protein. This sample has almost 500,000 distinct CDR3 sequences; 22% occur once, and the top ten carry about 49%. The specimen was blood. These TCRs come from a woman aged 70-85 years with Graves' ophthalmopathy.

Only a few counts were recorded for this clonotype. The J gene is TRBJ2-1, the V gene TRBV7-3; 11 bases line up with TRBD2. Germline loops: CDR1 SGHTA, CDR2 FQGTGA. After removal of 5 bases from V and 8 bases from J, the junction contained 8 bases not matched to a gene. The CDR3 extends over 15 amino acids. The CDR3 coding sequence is TGTGCCAGCAGCAAAGGACTAGCGGGTTTGCATGAGCAGTTCTTC. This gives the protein CASSKGLAGLHEQFF.

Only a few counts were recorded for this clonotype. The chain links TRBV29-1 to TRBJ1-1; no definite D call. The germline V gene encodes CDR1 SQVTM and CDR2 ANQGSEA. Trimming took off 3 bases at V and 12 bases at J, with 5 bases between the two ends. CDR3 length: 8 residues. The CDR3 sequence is CSVDPPFF. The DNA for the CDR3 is TGCAGCGTTGATCCACCTTTCTTT.

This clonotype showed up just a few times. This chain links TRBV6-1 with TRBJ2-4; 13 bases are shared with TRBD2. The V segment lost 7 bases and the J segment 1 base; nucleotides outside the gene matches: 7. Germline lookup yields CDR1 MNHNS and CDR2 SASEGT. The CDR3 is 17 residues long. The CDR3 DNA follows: TGTGCCAGCATTAATCCGGGACTAGCGGGGGCCAAAAACATTCAGTACTTC. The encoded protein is CASINPGLAGAKNIQYF.

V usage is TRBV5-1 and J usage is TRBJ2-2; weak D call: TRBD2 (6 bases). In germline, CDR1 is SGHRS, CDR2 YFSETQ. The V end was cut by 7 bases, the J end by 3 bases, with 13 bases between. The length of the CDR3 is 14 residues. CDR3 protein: CASHTGLDTGELFF. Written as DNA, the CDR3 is TGCGCCAGCCATACGGGACTCGACACCGGGGAGCTGTTTTTT. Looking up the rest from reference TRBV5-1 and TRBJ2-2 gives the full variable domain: KAGVTQTPRYLIKTRGQQVTLSCSPISGHRSVSWYQQTPGQGLQFLFEYFSETQRNKGNFPGRFSGRQFSNSRSEMNVSTLELGDSALYLCASHTGLDTGELFFGEGSRLTVL.

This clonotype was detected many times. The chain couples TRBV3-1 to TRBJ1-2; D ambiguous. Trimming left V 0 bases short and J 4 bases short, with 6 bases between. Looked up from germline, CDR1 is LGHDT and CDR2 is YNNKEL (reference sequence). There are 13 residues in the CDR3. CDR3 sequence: CASSQDGSYGYTF. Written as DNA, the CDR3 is TGTGCCAGCAGCCAAGACGGAAGCTATGGCTACACCTTC. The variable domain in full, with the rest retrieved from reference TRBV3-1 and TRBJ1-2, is DTAVSQTPKYLVTQMGNDKSIKCEQNLGHDTMYWYKQDSKKFLKIMFSYNNKELIINETVPNRFSPKSPDKAHLNLHINSLELGDSAVYFCASSQDGSYGYTFGSGTRLTVV.

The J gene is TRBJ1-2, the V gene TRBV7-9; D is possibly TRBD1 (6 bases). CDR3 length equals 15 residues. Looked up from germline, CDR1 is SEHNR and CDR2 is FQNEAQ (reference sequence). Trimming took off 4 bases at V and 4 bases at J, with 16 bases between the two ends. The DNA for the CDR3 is TGTGCCAGCAGCTCTCCGGCAGGGGACGTCTATGGCTACACCTTC. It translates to CASSSPAGDVYGYTF.

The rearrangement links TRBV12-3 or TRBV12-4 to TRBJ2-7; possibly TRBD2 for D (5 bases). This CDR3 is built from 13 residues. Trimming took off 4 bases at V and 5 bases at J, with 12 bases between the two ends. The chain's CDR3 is CASSSPVGDEQYF. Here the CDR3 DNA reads TGTGCCAGCAGTTCTCCGGTCGGGGACGAGCAGTACTTC.

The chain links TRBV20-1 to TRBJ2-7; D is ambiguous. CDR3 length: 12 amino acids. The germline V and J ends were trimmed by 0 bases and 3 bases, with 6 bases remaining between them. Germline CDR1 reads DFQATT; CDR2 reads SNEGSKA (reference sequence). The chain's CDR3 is CSAREGVYEQYF. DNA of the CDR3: TGCAGTGCTAGAGAAGGAGTCTACGAGCAGTACTTC.

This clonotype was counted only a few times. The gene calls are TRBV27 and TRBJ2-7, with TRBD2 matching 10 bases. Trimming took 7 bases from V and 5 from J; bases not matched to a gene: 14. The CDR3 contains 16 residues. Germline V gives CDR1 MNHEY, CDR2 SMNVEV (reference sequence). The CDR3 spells CASTQVQREGNDEQYF. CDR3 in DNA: TGTGCCAGCACCCAGGTCCAGCGGGAGGGTAACGACGAGCAGTACTTC.

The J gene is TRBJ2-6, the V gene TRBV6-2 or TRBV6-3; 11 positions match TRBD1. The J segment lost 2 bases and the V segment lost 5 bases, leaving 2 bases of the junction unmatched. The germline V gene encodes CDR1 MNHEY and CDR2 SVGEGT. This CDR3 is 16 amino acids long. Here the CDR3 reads CASSRGQGAGANVLTF. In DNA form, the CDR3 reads TGTGCCAGCAGTCGGGGACAGGGGGCTGGGGCCAACGTCCTGACTTTC.

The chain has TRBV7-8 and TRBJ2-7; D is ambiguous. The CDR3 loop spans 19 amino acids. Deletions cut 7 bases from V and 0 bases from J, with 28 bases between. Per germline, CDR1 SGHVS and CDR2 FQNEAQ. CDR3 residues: CASNELPGFSETSSYEQYF. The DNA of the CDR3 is TGTGCCAGCAACGAACTGCCCGGGTTTAGTGAGACGAGCTCCTACGAGCAGTACTTC.

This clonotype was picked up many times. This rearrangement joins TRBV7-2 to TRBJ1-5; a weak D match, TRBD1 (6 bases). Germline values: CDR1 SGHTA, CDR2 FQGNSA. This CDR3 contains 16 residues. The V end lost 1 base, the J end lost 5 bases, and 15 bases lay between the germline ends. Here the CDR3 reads CASSLVGTNADQPQHF. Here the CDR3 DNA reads TGTGCCAGCAGCTTAGTCGGGACAAACGCGGATCAGCCCCAGCATTTT.